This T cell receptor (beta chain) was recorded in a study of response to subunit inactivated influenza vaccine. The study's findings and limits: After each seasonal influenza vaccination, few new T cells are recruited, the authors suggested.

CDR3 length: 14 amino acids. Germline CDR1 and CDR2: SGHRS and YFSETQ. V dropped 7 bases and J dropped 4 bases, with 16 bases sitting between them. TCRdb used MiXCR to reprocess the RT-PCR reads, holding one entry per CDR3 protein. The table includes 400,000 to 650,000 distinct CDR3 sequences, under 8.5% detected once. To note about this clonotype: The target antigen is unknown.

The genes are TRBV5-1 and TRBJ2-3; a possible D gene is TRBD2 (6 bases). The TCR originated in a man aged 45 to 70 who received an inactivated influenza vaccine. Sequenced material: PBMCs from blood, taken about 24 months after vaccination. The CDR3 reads CASGMTSWADTQYF. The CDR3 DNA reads TGCGCCAGCGGAATGACTAGTTGGGCAGATACGCAGTATTTT.